The sequence of this T cell receptor (beta chain) was determined in a study of CD8 T cells in Susac syndrome. Germline V gives CDR1 SEHNR, CDR2 FQNEAQ (reference sequence). The CDR3 length is 14 residues. Reverse transcription of roughly 0.5 to 1 ug RNA used random hexamers. TCRdb re-derived calls from the immunoSEQ multiplex PCR reads in MiXCR, one entry per CDR3 protein. This table holds 170,000 or so distinct CDR3 sequences, roughly 94% found once. V usage is TRBV7-9 and J usage is TRBJ2-3; possibly TRBD1 or TRBD2 for D (5 bases each). This TCR derives from a human donor with Susac syndrome. Sequenced material: CD4+ T cells from PBMCs. CDR3 protein: CVCLRDQLADTQYF. The CDR3 DNA sequence: TGTGTCTGCCTCCGGGACCAATTGGCAGATACGCAGTATTTT. The variable domain in full, with the rest retrieved from reference TRBV7-9 and TRBJ2-3, is DTGVSQNPRHKITKRGQNVTFRCDPISEHNRLYWYRQTLGQGPEFLTYFQNEAQLEKSRLLSDRFSAERPKGSFSTLEIQRTEQGDSAMYLCVCLRDQLADTQYFGPGTRLTVL.